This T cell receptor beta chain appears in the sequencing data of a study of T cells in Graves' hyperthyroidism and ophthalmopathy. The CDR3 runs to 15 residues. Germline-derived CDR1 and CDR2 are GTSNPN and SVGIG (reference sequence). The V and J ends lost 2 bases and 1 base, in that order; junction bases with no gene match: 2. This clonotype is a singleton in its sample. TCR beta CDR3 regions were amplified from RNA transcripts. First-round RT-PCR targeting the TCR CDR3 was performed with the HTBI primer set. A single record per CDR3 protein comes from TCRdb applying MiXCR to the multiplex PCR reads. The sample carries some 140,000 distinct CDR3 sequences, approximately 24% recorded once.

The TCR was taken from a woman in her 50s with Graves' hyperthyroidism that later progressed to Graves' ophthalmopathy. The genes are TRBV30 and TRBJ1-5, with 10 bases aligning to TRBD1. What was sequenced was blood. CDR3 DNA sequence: TGTGCCTGGAGTCGGACAGGGGGAAGCAATCAGCCCCAGCATTTT. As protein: CAWSRTGGSNQPQHF.